The clone carrying this T cell receptor (beta chain) was detected only a few times. The data originate from a study of blood T cells in healthy people across ages. Primed by a sample-barcoded 5' primer and a J-beta primer mix, a second PCR proceeded for roughly 7 to 11 cycles. The template-switch adaptor was a 5' adaptor with 12 random nucleotides. It tagged each cDNA molecule. TCRdb re-derived calls from the 5' RACE reads in MiXCR, one entry per CDR3 protein. The table has 550,000 to 600,000 distinct CDR3 sequences, approximately 27% seen once. Sequencing input: blood. The TCR was taken from a woman in her 70s in good health.

The CDR3 DNA reads TGCAGTGCTAGAGAGGGTATTGGTGGCTACACCTTC. This encodes CSAREGIGGYTF. The chain joins TRBV20-1 to TRBJ1-2, with D hard to call. V lost 0 bases to trimming and J lost 7 bases, with 9 bases between them. Germline V gene lookup returns CDR1 DFQATT and CDR2 SNEGSKA (reference sequence). The CDR3 consists of 12 residues.